These T cell receptor beta chains were read from a single sample in a study of shared T cell receptors in the human thymus. Data came from immunoSEQ multiplex PCR; TCRdb stores just in-frame clones and leaves some out. There are hundreds of thousands of clones in the sample; about 87% occur only once, and more than 0.009% lies in the top ten. The same data also went into a second study, on human thymus T cells.

Sequenced input: thymocytes. Every receptor here comes from a boy under two years old with a congenital heart defect. Both conserved end residues are part of each CDR3. The D gene is left open where the match is weak. Not every row has a clone size; where given, it reads once, few, many or a size class.

d_call	v_call	j_call	clone_size	cdr3_nt	cdr3_aa
TRBD1	TRBV4-2	TRBJ1-5	NA	TGTGCCAGCAGCCGCACGATGACAGGGGGCAAAGTCCGTCCGGCCCAGCATTTT	CASSRTMTGGKVRPAQHF
TRBD2	TRBV2	TRBJ2-1	NA	TGTGCCAGCGGCCGGGGACTAGCCAACTACAATGAGCAGTTCTTC	CASGRGLANYNEQFF
TRBD2	TRBV28	TRBJ2-3	NA	TGTGCCAGCAGTTTTGGAATGGAAACGAGACTAGCGGGGGAAGATACGCAGTATTTT	CASSFGMETRLAGEDTQYF
TRBD1	TRBV5-6	TRBJ2-7	NA	TGTGCCAGCAGCTGGACAGGGTGGGGAGGCCGTGGGGAGCAGTACTTC	CASSWTGWGGRGEQYF
NA	TRBV30	TRBJ1-2	NA	TGTGCCTGGAGTTCGCCGGCGGGCGGGTCTGCCGGTGGCTACACCTTC	CAWSSPAGGSAGGYTF
TRBD2	TRBV27	TRBJ2-5	NA	TGTGCCAGCAGTCCAAACTTTGGGACTAGCGGGAGGGAGGGAGAGACCCAGTACTTC	CASSPNFGTSGREGETQYF
NA	TRBV27	TRBJ1-2	NA	TGTGCCAGCAGTTTATACCCCGCCCGGGGGGGACATGGCTACACCTTC	CASSLYPARGGHGYTF
NA	TRBV5-4	TRBJ1-5	NA	TGTGCCAGCAGCTTGTGGGGGCAAAGCAATCAGCCCCAGCATTTT	CASSLWGQSNQPQHF
NA	TRBV25-1	TRBJ2-2	NA	TGTGCCAGCAGTGACCGACAGGGCGGGGCCGGGGAGCTGTTTTTT	CASSDRQGGAGELFF
NA	TRBV29-1	TRBJ1-3	NA	TGCAGCGTCGTGTTCTCTGGAAACACCATATATTTT	CSVVFSGNTIYF
NA	TRBV7-3	TRBJ2-3	NA	TGTGCCAGCAGGGCAGGTGGCACAGATACGCAGTATTTT	CASRAGGTDTQYF
NA	TRBV9	TRBJ2-2	NA	TGTGCCAGCAGCGTTCAGCGAACTATGAACACCGGGGAGCTGTTTTTT	CASSVQRTMNTGELFF
TRBD2	TRBV4-1	TRBJ2-1	NA	TGCGCCAGCAGCCAAGAGGGGGAGCGGGGGATTCTCCCCAATGAGCAGTTCTTC	CASSQEGERGILPNEQFF
NA	TRBV13	TRBJ1-1	once	TGTGCCAGCAGCCCCGGGGGTCTGATCATGAACACTGAAGCTTTCTTT	CASSPGGLIMNTEAFF
TRBD1	TRBV9	TRBJ2-1	NA	TGTGCCAGCAGCCCAGGGGTCTGGACAGGGGGCGCAGATGAGCAGTTCTTC	CASSPGVWTGGADEQFF
TRBD1	TRBV6-5	TRBJ2-4	NA	TGTGCCAGCACGACAGGGGGCGCCAAAAACATTCAGTACTTC	CASTTGGAKNIQYF
NA	TRBV7-9	TRBJ1-1	NA	TGTGCCCTCAGCTTAGCCGGAGGGTGCGACACTGAAGCTTTCTTT	CALSLAGGCDTEAFF